One sample yielded the 24 T cell receptor beta chains listed below, sequenced in a study of blood T cell repertoires in COVID-19. Repertoires were generated with immunoSEQ multiplex PCR, while TCRdb's copy carries only in-frame clones and drops some. This sample carries 280,000 or so clones, around nine tenths of them seen once, and the ten largest clones take roughly 2.8%. The sequenced sample was PBMCs or T cells enriched from blood (not recorded which). These receptors were collected from a woman aged 45-65 years who had been exposed to COVID-19.

This clone was observed a single time. The rearrangement uses TRBV5-6 and TRBJ1-4; 11 nucleotides match TRBD1. The germline CDR1 and CDR2 sequences are SGHDT and YYEEEE. The junction had 2 bases not matched to a gene; V was cut back by 4 bases and J by 3 bases. This CDR3 spans 15 amino acids. This CDR3 reads CASSADRGPNEKLFF. Here the CDR3 DNA reads TGTGCCAGCAGCGCGGACAGGGGGCCTAATGAAAAACTGTTTTTT.

This rearrangement joins TRBV28 to TRBJ1-4; a weak D match, TRBD1 (6 bases). Germline V lookup: CDR1 MDHEN, CDR2 SYDVKM. The CDR3 contains 17 residues. V was pared by 9 bases and J by 8 bases, with 28 bases between. This CDR3 is CARGKNRHRVQREKLFF. The CDR3 region has the DNA TGTGCCAGGGGGAAAAACAGACACAGGGTACAGAGAGAAAAACTGTTTTTT.

The V call is TRBV5-5, the J call TRBJ2-3, with no clear D. This CDR3 has 15 amino acids. The V end lost 4 bases, the J end lost 0 bases, and 12 bases lay between the germline ends. Germline CDR1 SGHKS, CDR2 YYEKEE (reference sequence). CDR3 coding DNA: TGTGCCAGCAGCCTGGAGAGGCCGAGCACAGATACGCAGTATTTT. Its translation: CASSLERPSTDTQYF.

The gene calls are TRBV30 and TRBJ2-1; D is unresolved. Trimming took off 0 bases at V and 5 bases at J, with 14 bases between the two ends. Germline CDR1 and CDR2: GTSNPN and SVGIG (reference sequence). The CDR3 has 15 amino acids. The CDR3 here is CAWSVVYGFNNEQFF. For the CDR3, the DNA is TGTGCCTGGAGTGTAGTTTACGGGTTTAACAATGAGCAGTTCTTC.

The chain carries TRBV20-1 and TRBJ1-5; D not resolved. The CDR3 is 13 amino acids. Per germline, CDR1 DFQATT and CDR2 SNEGSKA (reference sequence). The V gene lost 3 bases and the J gene lost 5 bases, with 11 bases spanning the gap. The CDR3 here is CSASFIGDQPQHF. CDR3 sequence (DNA): TGCAGTGCTAGTTTTATAGGAGATCAGCCCCAGCATTTT.

This chain joins TRBV3-1 (or the pseudogene TRBV3-2) and TRBJ2-3; 11 bases match TRBD2. This CDR3 spans 15 amino acids. V was pared by 1 base and J by 7 bases, with 4 bases of the junction left unmatched. Per germline, CDR1 LGHDT and CDR2 YNNKEL (reference sequence). The CDR3 loop is CASSQVGLAENTQYF. The CDR3 DNA is TGTGCCAGCAGCCAAGTGGGACTAGCGGAGAATACGCAGTATTTT.

In the case of this clone: Other DNA variants within this sample encode the same CDR3. V is TRBV6-5 and J is TRBJ2-5; 12 bases line up with TRBD2. This CDR3 is 15 amino acids long. Germline V gene lookup returns CDR1 MNHEY and CDR2 SVGAGI. Trimming removed 6 bases from V and 2 bases from J; junction bases left unmatched: 4. Written as DNA, the CDR3 is TGTGCCAGCAGCTCACTAGCGGGGGGTCAAGAGACCCAGTACTTC. It is translated as CASSSLAGGQETQYF.

The chain uses TRBV7-2 and TRBJ2-7; TRBD2 agrees at 8 bases. The length of the CDR3 is 15 residues. The trim removed 5 bases at V and 2 bases at J, leaving 8 bases unmatched. In germline, CDR1 is SGHTA, CDR2 FQGNSA. The CDR3 bases are TGTGCCAGCAGCCATGTAGCGGGGCCGACCTACGAGCAGTACTTC. Translating it yields CASSHVAGPTYEQYF.

This clone was counted a single time. The rearrangement uses TRBV5-1 and TRBJ2-5, with D possibly being TRBD2 (5 bases). In germline, CDR1 is SGHRS, CDR2 YFSETQ. The CDR3 covers 14 residues. Trimming left V 3 bases short and J 1 base short, with 10 bases between. The CDR3 DNA sequence: TGCGCCAGCAGCTATCCGGGATCCCAAGAGACCCAGTACTTC. It translates to CASSYPGSQETQYF.

The genes are TRBV7-2 and TRBJ1-5; 8 nucleotides agree with TRBD1. CDR1 and CDR2 (germline): SGHTA, FQGNSA. V trimming: 0 bases; J trimming: 7 bases; junction bases outside the gene matches: 8. The CDR3 runs 16 residues. This chain's CDR3 is CASSLAGQGVVQPQHF. DNA of the CDR3: TGTGCCAGCAGCTTAGCTGGACAGGGTGTAGTCCAGCCCCAGCATTTT.

The rearrangement links TRBV7-8 to TRBJ2-7, with D perhaps given as TRBD1 or TRBD2 (7 bases each). CDR1 is SGHVS and CDR2 is FQNEAQ in the germline V gene. This CDR3 has 15 residues. The V end lost 5 bases, the J end lost 3 bases, and 17 bases lay between the germline ends. In nucleotides, the CDR3 is TGTGCCAGCAGCCGGGAGGCACAGGGGATCTACGAGCAGTACTTC. This translates into CASSREAQGIYEQYF.

This clone has only a few counts. The chain links TRBV9 to TRBJ1-3, with a tentative D call TRBD1 (6 bases). Germline CDR1 is SGDLS and CDR2 is YYNGEE. Trimming stripped 3 bases from V and 3 bases from J, with 13 bases between. This CDR3 region has 15 residues. This chain's CDR3 is CASSARQDFGNTIYF. The CDR3 bases are TGTGCCAGCAGCGCGAGACAGGACTTTGGAAACACCATATATTTT.

This chain connects TRBV25-1 to TRBJ1-4; D gene ambiguous. CDR3 length: 14 amino acids. Germline CDR1 reads MGHDK; CDR2 reads SYGVNS. Trimming took off 2 bases at V and 10 bases at J, with 14 bases between the two ends. The CDR3 DNA reads TGTGCCAGCAGTGAAGTAGCCTACGGCGGAAAACTGTTTTTT. This sequence encodes CASSEVAYGGKLFF.

Points on this clone: One end of the junction varies from germline; a read error may be responsible. The V gene is TRBV28, the J gene TRBJ1-2, with D possibly matching TRBD1 (5 bases). This CDR3 has 12 residues. Germline lookup yields CDR1 MDHEN and CDR2 SYDVKM. The CDR3 loop is CATKDRQYRNLF. The DNA of the CDR3 is TGTGCCACCAAAGACAGACAATACCGTAACCTCTTC.

The chain carries TRBV2 and TRBJ2-1; TRBD2 might be the D (6 bases). Germline values: CDR1 SNHLY, CDR2 FYNNEI. Trimming stripped 6 bases from V and 5 bases from J, with 14 bases between. The CDR3 spans 14 residues. The DNA for the CDR3 is TGTGCCAGCAGGCGGGACGCCCTCGACAATGAGCAGTTCTTC. Amino acids: CASRRDALDNEQFF.

This chain connects TRBV2 to TRBJ2-1; 8 bases map to TRBD2. Losses at the gene ends were 8 bases for V and 4 bases for J; bases not matched to a gene: 10. There are 15 residues in the CDR3. Germline CDR1 reads SNHLY; CDR2 reads FYNNEI. The CDR3 DNA reads as TGTGCCAGCCGGGGGGGCAGGGCGGCGTACAATGAGCAGTTCTTC. It is translated as CASRGGRAAYNEQFF. The full variable domain, its missing parts supplied by reference TRBV2 and TRBJ2-1, is EPEVTQTPSHQVTQMGQEVILRCVPISNHLYFYWYRQILGQKVEFLVSFYNNEISEKSEIFDDQFSVERPDGSNFTLKIRSTKLEDSAMYFCASRGGRAAYNEQFFGPGTRLTVL.

The chain employs TRBV28 and TRBJ1-1; D remains ambiguous. The length of the CDR3 is 14 residues. The germline CDR1 and CDR2 sequences are MDHEN and SYDVKM. V was shortened by 6 bases and J by 1 base, with 12 bases between the two germline ends. Written as DNA, the CDR3 is TGTGCCAGCAGGCTCGCCAGGAAGAACACTGAAGCTTTCTTT. Translated: CASRLARKNTEAFF.

V usage is TRBV19 and J usage is TRBJ1-4; possible D gene TRBD1, 6 bases. The CDR3 extends over 15 amino acids. Germline V gives CDR1 LNHDA, CDR2 SQIVND (reference sequence). The ends were cut back, 7 bases at V and 5 bases at J, with 17 bases in the middle. CDR3 DNA: TGTGCCAGTAAGGGGGGCGGGAGCTCCAATGAAAAACTGTTTTTT. This gives the protein CASKGGGSSNEKLFF.

The chain uses TRBV5-1 and TRBJ1-1; 9 bases are shared with TRBD1. CDR3 size: 15 residues. V shed 4 bases, J shed 4 bases, and the junction held 8 bases outside the gene matches. CDR1 is SGHRS and CDR2 is YFSETQ in the germline V gene. CDR3: CASSLPQGAATEAFF. The DNA for the CDR3 is TGCGCCAGCAGCCTTCCACAGGGGGCGGCCACTGAAGCTTTCTTT.

This clone was counted a single time. The chain recombines TRBV7-2 with TRBJ2-7, with TRBD1 identical over 8 bases. Germline V gives CDR1 SGHTA, CDR2 FQGNSA. The J segment lost 3 bases and the V segment lost 1 base, leaving 17 bases of the junction unmatched. The length of the CDR3 is 19 residues. CDR3 sequence reads: CASSLGSGTGLNLDYEQYF. CDR3 coding DNA: TGTGCCAGCAGCTTAGGTTCCGGGACAGGCTTAAACCTGGACTACGAGCAGTACTTC.

The rearrangement uses TRBV4-2 and TRBJ2-7; 12 nucleotides match TRBD2. This CDR3 spans 16 amino acids. Unmatched junction bases numbered 11, after V lost 4 bases and J lost 7 bases. Looked up from germline, CDR1 is LGHNA and CDR2 is YNFKEQ. This CDR3 is CASSLIPTSGGREQYF. The DNA for the CDR3 is TGTGCCAGCAGCCTTATCCCGACTAGCGGGGGAAGGGAGCAGTACTTC.

The CDR3 spells CASSIWGRDQETQYF. In nucleotides, the CDR3 is TGTGCCAGTAGTATCTGGGGCAGGGACCAAGAGACCCAGTACTTC. V gene TRBV19 combines with J gene TRBJ2-5; a possible D gene is TRBD1 (5 bases). Germline values: CDR1 LNHDA, CDR2 SQIVND (reference sequence). The ends were cut back, 3 bases at V and 0 bases at J, with 11 bases in the middle. This CDR3 spans 15 amino acids.

V usage is TRBV20-1 and J usage is TRBJ2-7, with D tentatively TRBD1 (6 bases). Germline loops: CDR1 DFQATT, CDR2 SNEGSKA (reference sequence). The CDR3 runs to 11 residues. V was cut by 2 bases and J by 5 bases, with 7 bases left in between. The CDR3: CSARQGNEQYF. Here the CDR3 DNA reads TGCAGTGCTAGACAGGGGAACGAGCAGTACTTC.

J is TRBJ2-7 and V is TRBV28, with 9 bases fitting TRBD1. Trimming cost V 3 bases and J 2 bases; bases outside gene matches: 8. The CDR3 contains 16 residues. Germline-derived CDR1 and CDR2 are MDHEN and SYDVKM. The CDR3 DNA sequence: TGTGCCAGCAGTTTCCCGACAGGGGGAGATCCCTACGAGCAGTACTTC. It translates to CASSFPTGGDPYEQYF.